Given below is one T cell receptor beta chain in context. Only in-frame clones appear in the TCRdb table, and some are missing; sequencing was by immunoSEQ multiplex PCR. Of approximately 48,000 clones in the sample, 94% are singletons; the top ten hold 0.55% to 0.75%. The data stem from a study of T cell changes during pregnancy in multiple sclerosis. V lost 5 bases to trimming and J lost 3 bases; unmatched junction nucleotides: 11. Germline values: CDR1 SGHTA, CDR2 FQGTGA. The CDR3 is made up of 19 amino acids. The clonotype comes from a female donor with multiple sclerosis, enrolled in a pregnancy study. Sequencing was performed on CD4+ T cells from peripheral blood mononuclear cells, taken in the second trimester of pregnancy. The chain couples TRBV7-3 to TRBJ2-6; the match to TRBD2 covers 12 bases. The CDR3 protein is CASSDPSGGALGGANVLTF. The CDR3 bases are TGTGCCAGCAGCGACCCTAGCGGGGGGGCCCTTGGTGGGGCCAACGTCCTGACTTTC.